Shown below are 12 T cell receptor beta chains from a single sample sequenced in a study of graft-versus-host responses after intestinal transplantation (dated by TCRdb to the early 2020s). Library preparation employed the immunoSEQ multiplex PCR assay. TCRdb carries this immuneACCESS record with in-frame sequences only. Its versions omit some clonotypes, under half of them owing to an unresolved V gene in the studies checked, with the rest unexplained. For this sample there are over 45,000 clones; around 93% appear just once. The top ten clones comprise under 0.45% of the sample. No cognate antigen is known for these TCRs. The sample's time point label, decoded: cells obtained before transplantation from donor or recipient. The sample here was unstimulated CD4+ T cells sorted from spleen or lymph node cells, taken before transplant. All receptors derive from a human donor who was the organ donor for an intestinal transplant.

This chain links TRBV4-3 with TRBJ2-5; 8 bases are shared with TRBD2. The J call may be wrong; the DNA end is better matched by TRBJ2-7. The CDR3 runs 18 residues. Per germline, CDR1 LGHNA and CDR2 YSLEER. The CDR3 reads CASSQGSGELGGAYEQYF. In DNA form, the CDR3 reads TGCGCCAGCAGCCAAGGTAGCGGGGAGCTCGGCGGGGCTTACGAGCAGTACTTC.

Of note for this clone: The sample has other DNA sequences that encode this CDR3 too. The chain joins TRBV9 to TRBJ2-1; 10 nucleotides agree with TRBD2. CDR3 length: 16 amino acids. The germline gives CDR1 SGDLS, CDR2 YYNGEE. The trim removed 4 bases at V and 2 bases at J, leaving 6 bases unmatched. The CDR3 bases are TGTGCCAGCAGCCCTGGAGCGGGGGGGACCTACAATGAGCAGTTCTTC. As protein: CASSPGAGGTYNEQFF.

The chain combines TRBV5-4 with TRBJ2-3; D not certain. The V end was cut by 0 bases, the J end by 1 base, with 3 bases between. The CDR3 is made up of 13 amino acids. Germline V gene lookup returns CDR1 SGHNT and CDR2 YYREEE (reference sequence). The CDR3 DNA is TGTGCCAGCAGCTTGGCGGGCACAGATACGCAGTATTTT. Encoded protein: CASSLAGTDTQYF.

The chain uses TRBV6-1 and TRBJ1-3; D uncertain. Trimming pared 5 bases from V and 0 bases from J, leaving 8 bases between. Germline CDR1 reads MNHNS; CDR2 reads SASEGT. The CDR3 runs 14 residues. The CDR3 DNA reads as TGTGCCAGCAGTCTCAGGAGCTCTGGAAACACCATATATTTT. It yields the protein CASSLRSSGNTIYF.

The V call is TRBV2, the J call TRBJ1-2; D is perhaps TRBD1 (5 bases). The length of the CDR3 is 16 residues. V was clipped by 3 bases and J by 8 bases, with 22 bases between them. Germline CDR1 reads SNHLY; CDR2 reads FYNNEI. The CDR3 spells CASSEFWDRPSRGYTF. The CDR3 DNA reads as TGTGCCAGCAGTGAGTTTTGGGACCGACCCTCTCGAGGCTACACCTTC.

V and J are TRBV27 and TRBJ1-5; D call uncertain. The CDR3 has 19 amino acids. Between the trimmed V and J ends, which lost 0 bases and 0 bases, there was a span of 18 bases. Germline V gives CDR1 MNHEY, CDR2 SMNVEV (reference sequence). For the CDR3, the DNA is TGTGCCAGCAGTTTATCAGATCTGGGCAGGCTCAATAGCAATCAGCCCCAGCATTTT. This translates into CASSLSDLGRLNSNQPQHF.

CDR3 DNA: TGTGCCAGCAGGATGACTAGCGGGGGGGCCACAGATACGCAGTATTTT. It specifies CASRMTSGGATDTQYF. This chain joins TRBV2 and TRBJ2-3; 14 bases align to TRBD2. The V gene end was trimmed by 6 bases and the J gene end by 2 bases; junction bases not matched to a gene: 4. Germline V gives CDR1 SNHLY, CDR2 FYNNEI. The CDR3 length is 16 residues.

The chain uses TRBV19 and TRBJ2-1, with TRBD1 matching over 9 bases. The CDR3 extends over 13 amino acids. Per germline, CDR1 LNHDA and CDR2 SQIVND (reference sequence). The V and J ends lost 5 bases and 10 bases, in that order; junction bases with no gene match: 6. As DNA, the CDR3 is TGTGCCAGTAGTTCCACAGGGGGCTGGGAGCAGTTCTTC. Its protein product is CASSSTGGWEQFF.

A word on this clone: Other DNA sequences in the same sample also yield this CDR3. The chain recombines TRBV18 with TRBJ1-2; possibly TRBD1 for D (5 bases). V was cut by 3 bases and J by 1 base, with 6 bases left in between. The length of the CDR3 is 13 residues. Germline V gene sequence: CDR1 KGHSH, CDR2 LQKENI. The CDR3 coding sequence is TGTGCCAGCTCACCTGACAGTAACTATGGCTACACCTTC. Protein: CASSPDSNYGYTF.

The J gene is TRBJ2-3, the V gene TRBV11-3; TRBD1 is a possible D gene (6 bases). CDR1 and CDR2 from the germline V gene are SGHNT and YENEEA. Between the trimmed V and J ends, which lost 4 bases and 6 bases, there was a span of 8 bases. The CDR3 runs 12 residues. The CDR3: CASSSQGDTQYF. In nucleotides, the CDR3 is TGTGCCAGCAGCTCCCAGGGGGATACGCAGTATTTT.

This chain uses TRBV20-1 with TRBJ1-2, with D uncertain. Trimming pared 7 bases from V and 8 bases from J, leaving 14 bases between. This CDR3 spans 11 amino acids. The V gene's germline CDR1 is DFQATT and CDR2 SNEGSKA (reference sequence). CDR3 coding DNA: TGCAGTGACAATAACGGGGTCGGCTACACCTTC. Amino acid sequence: CSDNNGVGYTF.

The chain recombines TRBV15 with TRBJ2-7, with D perhaps matching TRBD1 (5 bases). V gave up 0 bases and J gave up 4 bases, with 16 bases separating them. Germline V gene data show CDR1 as LNHNV and CDR2 as YYDKDF (reference sequence). This CDR3 has 16 residues. DNA for the CDR3: TGTGCCACCAGCAGAGAGGGGCAGGGTAAGAGGTACGAGCAGTACTTC. It codes for CATSREGQGKRYEQYF.